These 31 T cell receptor beta chains were sequenced from one sample in a study of T cell responses to AZD1222 COVID-19 vaccine. The protocol was immunoSEQ multiplex PCR, while the TCRdb copy is restricted to in-frame clones and leaves out a portion. The sample has 85,000 to 90,000 clones; 91% are singletons. This material consisted of peripheral blood, taken on day 0 of MenACWY control vaccination. These receptors were obtained from an adult in good health.

The V call is TRBV18, the J call TRBJ1-2; possibly TRBD1 for D (5 bases). CDR1 is KGHSH, CDR2 LQKENI, per germline. The CDR3 has 13 amino acids. The V gene lost 4 bases and the J gene lost 9 bases, with 15 bases spanning the gap. The CDR3 here is CASSLGRTVSYTF. As DNA, the CDR3 is TGTGCCAGCTCACTGGGACGAACTGTGAGCTACACCTTC. The whole variable domain, remainder taken from reference TRBV18 and TRBJ1-2, is NAGVMQNPRHLVRRRGQEARLRCSPMKGHSHVYWYRQLPEEGLKFMVYLQKENIIDESGMPKERFSAEFPKEGPSILRIQQVVRGDSAAYFCASSLGRTVSYTFGSGTRLTVV.

This clone was counted once. In DNA form, the CDR3 reads TGTGCCAGCGGCCCCGGGACCGGGGAGCTGTTTTTT. Protein sequence: CASGPGTGELFF. The chain carries TRBV7-3 and TRBJ2-2; D gene unclear. Trimming removed 8 bases at V and 5 bases at J, with 9 bases between. This CDR3 is built from 12 residues. Per the germline V gene, CDR1 is SGHTA and CDR2 is FQGTGA.

The rearrangement joins TRBV28 to TRBJ1-2, with 7 bases fitting TRBD1. The V gene's germline CDR1 is MDHEN and CDR2 SYDVKM. The ends lost 4 bases at V and 5 bases at J; junction bases unmatched: 16. The CDR3 length is 17 residues. The CDR3 bases are TGTGCCAGCAGTTCACCCACCTCTTCGGGACAGCAGTATGGCTACACCTTC. It is translated as CASSSPTSSGQQYGYTF.

The chain combines TRBV24-1 with TRBJ2-5; a possible D gene is TRBD1 (6 bases). Trimming cost V 5 bases and J 4 bases, with 16 bases left between them. CDR1 is KGHDR and CDR2 is SFDVKD in the germline V gene. The CDR3 length is 15 residues. CDR3 in DNA: TGTGCCACCAGTGTTACAGGGAAGTTCGGAGAGACCCAGTACTTC. It translates to CATSVTGKFGETQYF.

This clone was detected once. The rearrangement uses TRBV7-2 and TRBJ1-1, with a tentative D call TRBD1 (6 bases). Between the trimmed V and J ends, which lost 1 base and 3 bases, there was a span of 12 bases. CDR3 length: 15 residues. CDR1 is SGHTA, CDR2 FQGNSA, per germline. This CDR3 is CASSLVGGLDTEAFF. CDR3 nucleotides: TGTGCCAGCAGCTTAGTGGGGGGCCTCGACACTGAAGCTTTCTTT.

The chain combines TRBV5-1 with TRBJ2-3, with TRBD1 as a possible D gene (6 bases). The CDR3 loop spans 13 amino acids. CDR1 is SGHRS, CDR2 YFSETQ, per germline. V lost 4 bases, J lost 7 bases, and 13 bases lay in between. CDR3 sequence: CASSRNREYTQYF. DNA of the CDR3: TGCGCCAGCAGCCGGAACAGGGAGTATACGCAGTATTTT.

V gene TRBV3-1 (or the pseudogene TRBV3-2) combines with J gene TRBJ1-5; D is unresolved. The CDR3 has 14 residues. CDR1 LGHDT and CDR2 YNNKEL come from the germline V gene (reference sequence). V gave up 1 base and J gave up 5 bases, with 9 bases separating them. The CDR3 spells CASSQGTADQPQHF. CDR3 DNA: TGTGCCAGCAGCCAAGGGACTGCCGATCAGCCCCAGCATTTT.

V is TRBV3-1 (or the pseudogene TRBV3-2) and J is TRBJ2-5; unclear D gene. Germline CDR1 reads LGHDT; CDR2 reads YNNKEL (reference sequence). CDR3 length: 14 residues. Trimming pared 1 base from V and 2 bases from J, leaving 8 bases between. The CDR3 region is CASSQVSGQETQYF. The CDR3 DNA reads TGTGCCAGCAGCCAAGTTTCCGGGCAAGAGACCCAGTACTTC.

A remark on this clone: An end of the junction does not agree with germline; a read error may underlie this. The chain uses TRBV28 and TRBJ2-2; the D gene is possibly TRBD2 (5 bases). The length of the CDR3 is 13 residues. The germline gives CDR1 MDHEN, CDR2 SYDVKM. The CDR3 DNA reads as TGTGCCAGTAGTTTAATGGCGGGCGGGGAGCTGTTTTTT. This encodes CASSLMAGGELFF.

The CDR3 nucleotides are TGTGCCAGTAGTATCGAGGCAGGTCGCTATGGCTACACCTTC. Translating it yields CASSIEAGRYGYTF. The rearrangement links TRBV19 to TRBJ1-2, with unresolved D. V was clipped by 3 bases and J by 4 bases, with 12 bases between them. Germline V gene sequence: CDR1 LNHDA, CDR2 SQIVND (reference sequence). There are 14 residues in the CDR3. The complete variable domain, with remaining parts taken from reference TRBV19 and TRBJ1-2, reads DGGITQSPKYLFRKEGQNVTLSCEQNLNHDAMYWYRQDPGQGLRLIYYSQIVNDFQKGDIAEGYSVSREKKESFPLTVTSAQKNPTAFYLCASSIEAGRYGYTFGSGTRLTVV.

The chain has TRBV7-2 and TRBJ1-1, with D possibly matching TRBD1 (6 bases). V lost 5 bases, J lost 5 bases, and 18 bases lay in between. Germline V lookup: CDR1 SGHTA, CDR2 FQGNSA. The CDR3 extends over 15 amino acids. CDR3 in DNA: TGTGCCAGCAGCCCGCGCCTAGGGGGTAGAACTGAAGCTTTCTTT. Its protein product is CASSPRLGGRTEAFF.

The rearrangement uses TRBV18 and TRBJ2-2; tentatively, D is TRBD1 or TRBD2 (5 bases each). The CDR3 sequence is 16 residues long. The V and J ends lost 5 bases and 1 base respectively, with 14 bases between them. The germline V gene has CDR1 KGHSH and CDR2 LQKENI. DNA of the CDR3: TGTGCCAGCTCAGGAGCCGGGACGGAGAACACCGGGGAGCTGTTTTTT. Translation gives CASSGAGTENTGELFF.

As regards this clone: The junction does not match germline at one end; this may be a read error. V usage is TRBV7-3 and J usage is TRBJ2-6, with D possibly called TRBD1 or TRBD2 (5 bases each). Per the germline V gene, CDR1 is SGHTA and CDR2 is FQGTGA. This CDR3 is 17 amino acids long. CDR3 protein: CASSLTGAGSGASVLTF. In DNA form, the CDR3 reads TGTGCCAGCAGCTTAACCGGGGCAGGCTCTGGGGCCAGCGTCCTGACTTTC. Using reference TRBV7-3 and TRBJ2-6 for the parts outside the CDR3, the full variable domain is GAGVSQTPSNKVTEKGKYVELRCDPISGHTALYWYRQSLGQGPEFLIYFQGTGAADDSGLPNDRFFAVRPEGSVSTLKIQRTERGDSAVYLCASSLTGAGSGASVLTFGAGSRLTVL.

This chain connects TRBV19 to TRBJ2-1; TRBD2 agrees at 11 bases. This CDR3 region has 16 residues. The V and J ends lost 4 bases and 8 bases, in that order; junction bases with no gene match: 10. Germline CDR1 reads LNHDA; CDR2 reads SQIVND (reference sequence). The CDR3 coding sequence is TGTGCCAGTAGTACCTTAGCGGGAGGGCCTTTGCATGAGCAGTTCTTC. As protein: CASSTLAGGPLHEQFF.

This rearrangement joins TRBV24-1 to TRBJ2-6; D remains unclear. Germline V lookup: CDR1 KGHDR, CDR2 SFDVKD. CDR3 size: 15 residues. V gave up 4 bases and J gave up 0 bases, with 6 bases separating them. CDR3 residues: CATSDPNSGANVLTF. CDR3 nucleotide sequence: TGTGCCACCAGTGACCCAAACTCTGGGGCCAACGTCCTGACTTTC.

The chain employs TRBV3-1 (or the pseudogene TRBV3-2) and TRBJ1-4; unclear D gene. The length of the CDR3 is 20 residues. The germline CDR1 and CDR2 sequences are LGHDT and YNNKEL (reference sequence). Trimming shortened V by 0 bases and J by 0 bases, and 20 bases separated the two germline ends. CDR3 DNA sequence: TGTGCCAGCAGCCAAGATTCTGTTAGGGAGACGGGTGCAACTAATGAAAAACTGTTTTTT. Translated, it gives CASSQDSVRETGATNEKLFF.

The chain links TRBV5-1 to TRBJ2-1; D may correspond to TRBD1 or TRBD2 (5 bases each). The germline V gene has CDR1 SGHRS and CDR2 YFSETQ. The CDR3 is made up of 13 amino acids. The V gene lost 0 bases and the J gene lost 10 bases, with 11 bases spanning the gap. The CDR3 DNA follows: TGCGCCAGCAGCTTGGCGGGACGTCTCGAGCAGTTCTTC. This codes for CASSLAGRLEQFF.

This clone came up a few times. The gene calls are TRBV6-5 and TRBJ2-2; D is unclear. The V gene's germline CDR1 is MNHEY and CDR2 SVGAGI. Trimming pared 4 bases from V and 4 bases from J, leaving 4 bases between. This CDR3 has 12 amino acids. The CDR3 DNA is TGTGCCAGCAGTTCCGCCACCGGGGAGCTGTTTTTT. Translation gives CASSSATGELFF.

This chain joins TRBV15 and TRBJ1-2; possibly TRBD1 for D (6 bases). From germline, CDR1 is LNHNV and CDR2 YYDKDF (reference sequence). This CDR3 is built from 14 residues. Trimming shortened V by 2 bases and J by 3 bases, and 10 bases separated the two germline ends. The CDR3 DNA is TGTGCCACCAGCAGACGGGGGGCCGACTATGGCTACACCTTC. Its translation: CATSRRGADYGYTF.

In this sample, this clone turned up once. The chain uses TRBV11-2 and TRBJ2-1; D is possibly TRBD2 (5 bases). Per the germline V gene, CDR1 is SGHAT and CDR2 is FQNNGV. This CDR3 has 14 residues. Deletions cut 0 bases from V and 7 bases from J, with 10 bases between. CDR3 sequence reads: CASSLEVGVNEQFF. CDR3 DNA sequence: TGTGCCAGCAGCTTAGAGGTGGGAGTTAATGAGCAGTTCTTC.

V and J are TRBV7-2 and TRBJ2-7; 9 bases are a match to TRBD1. The junction had 7 bases not matched to a gene; V was cut back by 5 bases and J by 2 bases. Germline values: CDR1 SGHTA, CDR2 FQGNSA. CDR3 size: 15 residues. The CDR3: CASSPGTGTAYEQYF. The DNA of the CDR3 is TGTGCCAGCAGCCCTGGGACAGGGACTGCCTACGAGCAGTACTTC.

The genes are TRBV28 and TRBJ1-2; TRBD1 agrees at 10 bases. CDR1 MDHEN and CDR2 SYDVKM come from the germline V gene. CDR3 size: 14 residues. With 4 bases clipped from V and 10 bases from J, the junction kept 9 bases outside the gene matches. The CDR3 nucleotides are TGTGCCAGCAGTTCCTCCGGGACAGGGGTACTCTACACCTTC. Encoded protein: CASSSSGTGVLYTF.

The chain joins TRBV5-3 to TRBJ2-5; possible D gene TRBD2, 5 bases. TRBV5-3 is labeled an ORF, and its function is uncertain. The germline V and J ends were trimmed by 0 bases and 0 bases, with 12 bases remaining between them. This CDR3 has 16 amino acids. The CDR3 loop is CARSLAGIGYQETQYF. The CDR3 DNA sequence: TGTGCCAGAAGCTTGGCCGGGATTGGGTACCAAGAGACCCAGTACTTC.

In this sample, this clone turned up once. The J gene is TRBJ1-5, the V gene TRBV23-1; D ambiguous. TRBV23-1 is treated as an ORF (open reading frame) with a function not yet certain. The germline V and J ends were trimmed by 9 bases and 3 bases, with 21 bases remaining between them. The CDR3 is 16 amino acids. CDR3 sequence: CARVRGPKYSNQPQHF. As DNA, the CDR3 is TGCGCCAGAGTGCGGGGTCCCAAATACTCCAATCAGCCCCAGCATTTT.

This clone showed up just once. This sequence joins TRBV10-2 and TRBJ2-5; 9 bases align to TRBD2. The CDR3 is made up of 14 amino acids. The germline CDR1 and CDR2 sequences are WSHSY and SAAADI. V lost 4 bases, J lost 5 bases, and 5 bases stayed unmatched. The CDR3 here is CASSALAGVETQYF. CDR3 coding DNA: TGCGCCAGCAGTGCACTAGCGGGTGTGGAGACCCAGTACTTC.

This clone turned up a few times. The V and J genes are TRBV15 and TRBJ1-1, with D uncertain. CDR3 length equals 13 residues. Germline V CDR1 and CDR2: LNHNV, YYDKDF (reference sequence). The V and J ends lost 8 bases and 2 bases respectively, with 12 bases between them. The CDR3 DNA sequence: TGTGCCACCCGAAGGACGGCAAACACTGAAGCTTTCTTT. It specifies CATRRTANTEAFF.

The chain joins TRBV4-1 to TRBJ2-5; a possible D gene is TRBD1 (5 bases). V was cut by 2 bases and J by 1 base, with 8 bases left in between. Germline V CDR1 and CDR2: MGHRA, YSYEKL. There are 14 residues in the CDR3. DNA for the CDR3: TGCGCCAGCAGCCAACAGGGCCCCCAAGAGACCCAGTACTTC. This encodes CASSQQGPQETQYF.

CDR3 bases: TGTGCCAGCACCCCGGGTGGGATCCCAAATTCACCCCTCCACTTT. Protein product: CASTPGGIPNSPLHF. V and J are TRBV27 and TRBJ1-6; D gene uncertain. The V end was cut by 7 bases, the J end by 7 bases, with 17 bases between. This CDR3 contains 15 residues. CDR1 is MNHEY, CDR2 SMNVEV, per germline (reference sequence).

The chain combines TRBV2 with TRBJ1-4, with a possible D match to TRBD1 (5 bases). Germline CDR1 is SNHLY and CDR2 is FYNNEI. V was shortened by 2 bases and J by 3 bases, with 10 bases between the two germline ends. CDR3 size: 15 residues. CDR3 residues: CASSESWTPNEKLFF. The CDR3 DNA is TGTGCCAGCAGTGAAAGCTGGACACCTAATGAAAAACTGTTTTTT.

The chain has TRBV3-1 (or the pseudogene TRBV3-2) and TRBJ1-1; D unresolved. Per germline, CDR1 LGHDT and CDR2 YNNKEL (reference sequence). V dropped 3 bases and J dropped 1 base, with 9 bases sitting between them. This CDR3 region has 14 residues. CDR3 sequence: CASSHPGENTEAFF. The CDR3 DNA sequence: TGTGCCAGCAGCCACCCAGGTGAGAACACTGAAGCTTTCTTT.

This chain links TRBV5-1 with TRBJ1-1; TRBD1 might be the D (5 bases). The ends were cut back, 7 bases at V and 3 bases at J, with 19 bases in the middle. This CDR3 comprises 15 residues. The germline gives CDR1 SGHRS, CDR2 YFSETQ. CDR3 loop: CASHQGRVGDTEAFF. The CDR3 region has the DNA TGCGCCAGCCACCAGGGTAGGGTGGGGGACACTGAAGCTTTCTTT.